Shown below are 30 T cell receptor beta chains from a single sample sequenced in a study of identical twins. TCRdb recomputed calls from the 5' RACE reads with MiXCR, one row per CDR3 protein. The sample holds 470,000 or so distinct CDR3 sequences, roughly 24% seen once. These data were also filed under a second study, of T cells expressing NK-cell markers.

Sequenced input: CD4+ T cells sorted from blood. All receptors come from a woman under 30 in good health.

This chain joins TRBV7-2 and TRBJ2-3; TRBD2 agrees at 8 bases. This CDR3 has 15 amino acids. V shed 5 bases, J shed 1 base, and the junction held 5 bases outside the gene matches. Germline V gives CDR1 SGHTA, CDR2 FQGNSA. The CDR3, as DNA: TGTGCCAGCAGCAGACAACTAGCGGGCACAGATACGCAGTATTTT. Translating it yields CASSRQLAGTDTQYF.

V usage is TRBV20-1 and J usage is TRBJ2-1, with D perhaps TRBD1 (7 bases). In germline, CDR1 is DFQATT, CDR2 SNEGSKA (reference sequence). There are 14 residues in the CDR3. The V and J ends lost 7 bases and 4 bases respectively, with 17 bases between them. The CDR3 is CSVSRGQRYNEQFF. Written as DNA, the CDR3 is TGCAGTGTTTCGCGGGGACAGCGATACAATGAGCAGTTCTTC.

This clonotype came up a few times. The chain has TRBV12-3 or TRBV12-4 and TRBJ2-5; tentatively, D is TRBD2 (5 bases). Trimming shortened V by 4 bases and J by 5 bases, and 11 bases separated the two germline ends. The CDR3 is made up of 13 amino acids. In nucleotides, the CDR3 is TGTGCCAGCAGTTCGGGGTTTTTGGAGACCCAGTACTTC. This encodes CASSSGFLETQYF.

This clonotype was counted many times. The V call is TRBV5-1, the J call TRBJ2-2; 7 nucleotides align to TRBD1. The germline gives CDR1 SGHRS, CDR2 YFSETQ. CDR3 size: 16 residues. The junction had 12 bases not matched to a gene; V was cut back by 4 bases and J by 6 bases. CDR3 sequence: CASSPTGERVAGELFF. For the CDR3, the DNA is TGCGCCAGCAGCCCAACAGGGGAGCGCGTCGCCGGGGAGCTGTTTTTT.

V usage is TRBV5-6 and J usage is TRBJ1-1; D not certain. Germline values: CDR1 SGHDT, CDR2 YYEEEE. The length of the CDR3 is 14 residues. Trimming stripped 4 bases from V and 0 bases from J, with 10 bases between. The CDR3 DNA follows: TGTGCCAGCAGCCGAGGACCGATGAACACTGAAGCTTTCTTT. Its protein product is CASSRGPMNTEAFF.

This clonotype came up a few times. V gene TRBV4-3 combines with J gene TRBJ2-1, with 9 bases aligning to TRBD1. The CDR3 consists of 16 residues. V gave up 3 bases and J gave up 4 bases; unmatched junction bases: 7. Germline V gene sequence: CDR1 LGHNA, CDR2 YSLEER. The CDR3 loop reads CASSHAGTGHYNEQFF. The CDR3, as DNA: TGCGCCAGCAGCCACGCCGGGACAGGGCATTACAATGAGCAGTTCTTC.

This clonotype was seen a handful of times. The chain has TRBV28 and TRBJ1-4; tentatively, D is TRBD1 (5 bases). Deletions cut 7 bases from V and 7 bases from J, with 19 bases between. Germline V gene sequence: CDR1 MDHEN, CDR2 SYDVKM. CDR3 length: 15 amino acids. CDR3 bases: TGTGCCAGCAAATCCCTCGCGGGGGGTAGTGAAAAACTGTTTTTT. Its translation: CASKSLAGGSEKLFF. The variable domain in full, with the rest retrieved from reference TRBV28 and TRBJ1-4, is DVKVTQSSRYLVKRTGEKVFLECVQDMDHENMFWYRQDPGLGLRLIYFSYDVKMKEKGDIPEGYSVSREKKERFSLILESASTNQTSMYLCASKSLAGGSEKLFFGSGTQLSVL.

Of note for this clonotype: Its ends do not fully match the called genes, so a read error is possible. The rearrangement uses TRBV3-1 and TRBJ2-3; TRBD1 aligns across 7 bases. Germline V gene sequence: CDR1 LGHDT, CDR2 YNNKEL (reference sequence). This CDR3 has 15 residues. The CDR3 loop reads CVSSQAPTQGHTQYF. The CDR3 nucleotides read TGTGTCAGCAGCCAAGCCCCCACACAGGGGCATACGCAGTATTTT.

This chain links TRBV7-6 with TRBJ1-3; maybe TRBD1 (6 bases). This CDR3 is 15 amino acids long. Trimming cost V 3 bases and J 2 bases, with 11 bases left between them. The V gene's germline CDR1 is SGHVS and CDR2 FNYEAQ. CDR3 protein: CASSFSAGAGNTIYF. CDR3 DNA sequence: TGTGCCAGCAGCTTTTCGGCAGGGGCTGGAAACACCATATATTTT.

This clonotype was counted only a few times. The rearrangement joins TRBV20-1 to TRBJ2-5, with 7 positions matching TRBD2. This CDR3 spans 15 amino acids. V lost 3 bases, J lost 4 bases, and 11 bases stayed unmatched. Germline lookup yields CDR1 DFQATT and CDR2 SNEGSKA (reference sequence). The CDR3, as DNA: TGCAGTGCTAGTTTGCGTAGCGGGTCCGGAGAGACCCAGTACTTC. This encodes CSASLRSGSGETQYF.

As DNA, the CDR3 is TGTGCCAGCAGCCATCAGGGGTTTAGGGAAGCTTTCTTT. This sequence encodes CASSHQGFREAFF. The gene calls are TRBV7-2 and TRBJ1-1; tentatively, D is TRBD1 (6 bases). This CDR3 contains 13 residues. Germline V gives CDR1 SGHTA, CDR2 FQGNSA. V shed 5 bases and J shed 8 bases, with 15 bases lying between them.

Only a few counts were recorded for this clonotype. This chain uses TRBV15 with TRBJ2-3, with D possibly TRBD1 on 6 matching bases. This CDR3 is 15 amino acids long. Germline V gene data show CDR1 as LNHNV and CDR2 as YYDKDF (reference sequence). V shed 1 base and J shed 0 bases, with 8 bases lying between them. The CDR3 region is CATSRGTDSTDTQYF. For the CDR3, the DNA is TGTGCCACCAGCAGAGGGACAGACAGCACAGATACGCAGTATTTT.

This clonotype was counted between two and nine times. The V gene is TRBV6-5, the J gene TRBJ2-7; 8 bases align to TRBD2. The junction had 5 bases not matched to a gene; V was cut back by 4 bases and J by 3 bases. CDR1 is MNHEY, CDR2 SVGAGI, per germline. The CDR3 has 14 amino acids. The CDR3 is CASSSSGSVYEQYF. The CDR3 DNA reads as TGTGCCAGCAGTTCAAGCGGGAGTGTCTACGAGCAGTACTTC.

J is TRBJ2-7 and V is TRBV5-1; 8 bases map to TRBD1. Germline CDR1 SGHRS, CDR2 YFSETQ. V lost 5 bases to trimming and J lost 2 bases; unmatched junction nucleotides: 3. CDR3 size: 13 residues. The CDR3 region is CASREDRAYEQYF. The CDR3 coding sequence is TGCGCCAGCAGAGAGGACAGGGCCTACGAGCAGTACTTC.

This clonotype was recorded a few times. The chain employs TRBV10-3 and TRBJ2-6; no definite D call. This CDR3 spans 15 amino acids. The V end was cut by 9 bases, the J end by 0 bases, with 12 bases between. CDR1 is ENHRY, CDR2 SYGVKD, per germline. CDR3 nucleotide sequence: TGTGCCATTTCGATAGGGCCCTCTGGGGCCAACGTCCTGACTTTC. It is translated as CAISIGPSGANVLTF.

The chain links TRBV29-1 to TRBJ2-7, with TRBD1 as a possible D gene (6 bases). V was trimmed by 4 bases and J by 7 bases, leaving 20 bases between them. CDR1 and CDR2 (germline): SQVTM, ANQGSEA. This CDR3 spans 14 amino acids. CDR3 nucleotide sequence: TGCAGCGTTGCTGTGGGGGCCTCATCTGGAGAGCAGTACTTC. Translating gives CSVAVGASSGEQYF.

This clonotype was counted a few times. The chain is built from TRBV5-1 and TRBJ1-2; 7 nucleotides line up with TRBD1. Trimming removed 4 bases from V and 4 bases from J; junction bases left unmatched: 10. There are 15 residues in the CDR3. Looked up from germline, CDR1 is SGHRS and CDR2 is YFSETQ. The CDR3 sequence: CASSPTGAGGYGYTF. CDR3 bases: TGCGCCAGCAGCCCCACAGGGGCGGGCGGCTATGGCTACACCTTC.

The V call is TRBV18, the J call TRBJ2-1, with TRBD1 as a possible D gene (5 bases). The CDR3 runs to 16 residues. The germline gives CDR1 KGHSH, CDR2 LQKENI. V shed 0 bases and J shed 6 bases, with 15 bases lying between them. This CDR3 is CASSPPGRETINEQFF. The CDR3 DNA is TGTGCCAGCTCACCACCAGGCAGGGAAACGATCAATGAGCAGTTCTTC.

This clonotype has only a few counts. The V and J genes are TRBV10-3 and TRBJ2-3; 7 nucleotides match TRBD1. The junction had 12 bases not matched to a gene; V was cut back by 10 bases and J by 2 bases. This CDR3 spans 15 amino acids. Germline CDR1 reads ENHRY; CDR2 reads SYGVKD. In DNA form, the CDR3 reads TGTGCCACGAGAATACAGGGGTCCCCCACAGATACGCAGTATTTT. Protein sequence: CATRIQGSPTDTQYF.

This clonotype was observed at least ten times. J is TRBJ2-7 and V is TRBV7-2; D ambiguous. Trimming cost V 1 base and J 1 base, with 14 bases left between them. CDR3 length: 16 amino acids. CDR1 and CDR2 (germline): SGHTA, FQGNSA. This CDR3 reads CASSLVALRKSYEQYF. CDR3 in DNA: TGTGCCAGCAGCTTAGTGGCGCTTCGAAAGTCCTACGAGCAGTACTTC.

The chain uses TRBV6-2 or TRBV6-3 and TRBJ2-1, with 13 bases lining up with TRBD2. The J segment lost 9 bases and the V segment lost 5 bases, leaving 7 bases of the junction unmatched. This CDR3 contains 15 residues. Per the germline V gene, CDR1 is MNHEY and CDR2 is SVGEGT. This CDR3 reads CASSLLAGGLGEQFF. The CDR3 region has the DNA TGTGCCAGCAGTCTACTAGCGGGGGGGCTCGGTGAGCAGTTCTTC.

This clonotype was detected only a few times. The rearrangement joins TRBV6-2 or TRBV6-3 to TRBJ1-2; 9 bases align to TRBD1. In germline, CDR1 is MNHEY, CDR2 SVGEGT. V lost 4 bases, J lost 2 bases, and 5 bases stayed unmatched. This CDR3 is 15 amino acids long. The CDR3 loop is CASSSTGQGNYGYTF. CDR3 DNA: TGTGCCAGCAGTTCCACGGGACAGGGCAACTATGGCTACACCTTC.

This clonotype was observed at least ten times. The chain uses TRBV29-1 and TRBJ1-1; 8 bases are shared with TRBD1. V was pared by 7 bases and J by 7 bases, with 8 bases of the junction left unmatched. Germline V gene lookup returns CDR1 SQVTM and CDR2 ANQGSEA. This CDR3 has 12 amino acids. CDR3 in amino acids: CSGDGTGIEAFF. In DNA form, the CDR3 reads TGCAGCGGGGACGGGACAGGTATTGAAGCTTTCTTT.

J is TRBJ2-3 and V is TRBV27, with TRBD1 matching 10 bases. The CDR3 length is 15 residues. Germline V gives CDR1 MNHEY, CDR2 SMNVEV (reference sequence). V shed 7 bases, J shed 0 bases, and the junction held 4 bases outside the gene matches. CDR3 sequence: CASTDRGLSTDTQYF. The CDR3, as DNA: TGTGCCAGCACCGACAGGGGGCTAAGCACAGATACGCAGTATTTT.

The chain uses TRBV12-3 or TRBV12-4 and TRBJ2-3; D is unresolved. This CDR3 spans 12 amino acids. With 7 bases removed from V and 0 bases from J, the gap between germline ends came to 5 bases. This chain's CDR3 is CASIQSTDTQYF. In nucleotides, the CDR3 is TGTGCCAGCATACAAAGCACAGATACGCAGTATTTT.

This clonotype was detected only a few times. The chain couples TRBV29-1 to TRBJ2-1; 13 nucleotides align to TRBD2. V was clipped by 0 bases and J by 10 bases; unmatched bases: 6. Germline V gene lookup returns CDR1 SQVTM and CDR2 ANQGSEA. This CDR3 comprises 15 residues. The CDR3 spells CSVEDPTSGRREQFF. CDR3 DNA: TGCAGCGTTGAAGATCCGACTAGCGGGAGGAGGGAGCAGTTCTTC.

This clonotype was observed a single time. V usage is TRBV4-3 and J usage is TRBJ2-1; weak D call: TRBD2 (6 bases). Trimming took off 1 base at V and 0 bases at J, with 10 bases between the two ends. CDR1 LGHNA and CDR2 YSLEER come from the germline V gene. The CDR3 extends over 16 amino acids. This CDR3 reads CASSQALASSYNEQFF. CDR3 DNA: TGCGCCAGCAGCCAAGCCCTAGCGAGCTCCTACAATGAGCAGTTCTTC.

CDR3 bases: TGCAGCGTTGAGGATGAGCAGTTCTTC. Translation gives CSVEDEQFF. V usage is TRBV29-1 and J usage is TRBJ2-1, with D hard to call. Germline lookup yields CDR1 SQVTM and CDR2 ANQGSEA. The CDR3 is made up of 9 amino acids. V lost 3 bases to trimming and J lost 8 bases, with 2 bases between them.

This clonotype came up a few times. The rearrangement uses TRBV4-2 and TRBJ1-1; TRBD1 matches at 8 bases. J was trimmed by 3 bases and V by 3 bases; bases with no gene match: 6. There are 15 residues in the CDR3. The germline gives CDR1 LGHNA, CDR2 YNFKEQ. This CDR3 reads CASSQDDRGDTEAFF. DNA of the CDR3: TGTGCCAGCAGCCAGGACGACAGGGGCGACACTGAAGCTTTCTTT.

The chain carries TRBV5-6 and TRBJ2-7; 7 positions agree with TRBD1. The ends lost 2 bases at V and 3 bases at J; junction bases unmatched: 14. The CDR3 is made up of 17 amino acids. Germline CDR1 is SGHDT and CDR2 is YYEEEE. CDR3 bases: TGTGCCAGCAGCTTTGGGGAAAGGACAGGATGCTACTACGAGCAGTACTTC. It encodes CASSFGERTGCYYEQYF.